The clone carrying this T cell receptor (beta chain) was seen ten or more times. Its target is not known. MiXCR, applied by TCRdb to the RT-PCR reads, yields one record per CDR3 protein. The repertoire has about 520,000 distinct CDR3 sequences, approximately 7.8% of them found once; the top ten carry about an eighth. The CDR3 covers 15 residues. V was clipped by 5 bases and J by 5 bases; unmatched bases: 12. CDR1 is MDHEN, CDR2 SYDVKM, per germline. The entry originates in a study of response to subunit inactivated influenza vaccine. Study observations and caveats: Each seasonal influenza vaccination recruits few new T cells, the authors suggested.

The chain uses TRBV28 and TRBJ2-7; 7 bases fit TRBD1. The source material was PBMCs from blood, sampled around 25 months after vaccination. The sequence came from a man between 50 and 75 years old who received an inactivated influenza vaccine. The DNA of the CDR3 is TGTGCCAGCAGTATCCCCCCGACAGGGTACCACGAGCAGTACTTC. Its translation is CASSIPPTGYHEQYF.